The 6 T cell receptor beta chains below were found in one sample sequenced in a study of T cell responses to AZD1222 COVID-19 vaccine. TCRdb's table, derived via immunoSEQ multiplex PCR, lists solely in-frame clones and lacks some. The sample contains around 100,000 clones, about 89% of which appear only once. The sequenced sample was peripheral blood, obtained on day 0 of AZD1222 vaccination. The receptors originated from an adult in good health.

The gene calls are TRBV6-5 and TRBJ2-7, with a tentative D call TRBD1 (5 bases). The ends were cut back, 8 bases at V and 2 bases at J, with 7 bases in the middle. This CDR3 contains 11 residues. Germline V gene lookup returns CDR1 MNHEY and CDR2 SVGAGI. CDR3 in amino acids: CASSGPYEQYF. The CDR3 DNA reads TGTGCCAGCTCAGGGCCCTACGAGCAGTACTTC.

The rearrangement uses TRBV11-2 and TRBJ1-1; the D is unclear. There are 15 residues in the CDR3. V lost 5 bases and J lost 4, with 17 bases in between. Germline V CDR1 and CDR2: SGHAT, FQNNGV. CDR3 in amino acids: CASSQGGLLGTEAFF. CDR3 DNA: TGTGCCAGCAGCCAAGGCGGATTGCTTGGCACTGAAGCTTTCTTT. The whole variable domain, filled in from reference TRBV11-2 and TRBJ1-1, reads EAGVAQSPRYKIIEKRQSVAFWCNPISGHATLYWYQQILGQGPKLLIQFQNNGVVDDSQLPKDRFSAERLKGVDSTLKIQPAKLEDSAVYLCASSQGGLLGTEAFFGQGTRLTVV.

V is TRBV2 and J is TRBJ1-3; D unclear. CDR3 length: 13 residues. The germline gives CDR1 SNHLY, CDR2 FYNNEI. V was cut by 7 bases and J by 2 bases, with 9 bases left in between. In DNA, the CDR3 is TGTGCCAGCACCGTGGCACCTGGAAACACCATATATTTT. This codes for CASTVAPGNTIYF.

The gene calls are TRBV5-1 and TRBJ2-3, with TRBD2 matching 7 bases. The CDR3 consists of 16 residues. With V trimmed by 4 bases and J by 1 base, 9 bases remained unmatched. Germline CDR1 is SGHRS and CDR2 is YFSETQ. CDR3 DNA: TGCGCCAGCAGCCTAGGGACTATGGCTGGCACAGATACGCAGTATTTT. This codes for CASSLGTMAGTDTQYF.

This chain joins TRBV10-3 and TRBJ1-2; D uncertain. The CDR3 runs to 12 residues. V lost 0 bases, J lost 6 bases, and 5 bases lay in between. Germline V gives CDR1 ENHRY, CDR2 SYGVKD. The CDR3 DNA is TGTGCCATCAGTGAGTCTACAGATGGCTACACCTTC. It codes for CAISESTDGYTF.

The chain is built from TRBV19 and TRBJ2-2; 9 nucleotides agree with TRBD1. Germline CDR1 LNHDA, CDR2 SQIVND (reference sequence). CDR3 length equals 15 residues. J gave up 2 bases and V 8 bases, and 6 bases lay outside the gene matches. For the CDR3, the DNA is TGTGCCAGTGCGAGGGGACAGGGTAACACCGGGGAGCTGTTTTTT. Translation: CASARGQGNTGELFF.